The 29 T cell receptor beta chains presented below share a single source sample, sequenced in a study of cytomegalovirus exposure and HLA in healthy donors. The repertoire was sequenced with immunoSEQ multiplex PCR; TCRdb's copy has only in-frame clones and lacks some. Among about 340,000 clones listed, 86% were seen once. Sequencing used PBMCs. The receptors were sampled from a woman aged 18-29 years in good health and CMV-seronegative.

This sequence joins TRBV7-2 and TRBJ1-2; 11 bases line up with TRBD1. The CDR3 is 15 residues long. V trimming: 5 bases; J trimming: 5 bases; junction bases outside the gene matches: 7. Germline CDR1 SGHTA, CDR2 FQGNSA. Written as DNA, the CDR3 is TGTGCCAGCAGCGGGGGACAGGGGGGCCGGTATGGCTACACCTTC. This codes for CASSGGQGGRYGYTF.

V and J are TRBV10-2 and TRBJ2-1; D is uncertain. Per germline, CDR1 WSHSY and CDR2 SAAADI. With 1 base removed from V and 5 bases from J, the gap between germline ends came to 3 bases. The CDR3 covers 12 residues. CDR3 nucleotide sequence: TGCGCCAGCAGTGAGTTTAACAATGAGCAGTTCTTC. This codes for CASSEFNNEQFF.

This chain connects TRBV28 to TRBJ1-2, with 10 bases lining up with TRBD1. Germline trimming cut 6 bases from V and 4 bases from J; bases unmatched to any gene: 8. Germline CDR1 is MDHEN and CDR2 is SYDVKM. There are 15 residues in the CDR3. The CDR3 loop is CASSMRQGAGYGYTF. CDR3 nucleotide sequence: TGTGCCAGCAGCATGCGACAGGGGGCCGGCTATGGCTACACCTTC.

The J gene is TRBJ2-7, the V gene TRBV7-8; possibly TRBD1 for D (6 bases). This CDR3 spans 13 amino acids. Germline values: CDR1 SGHVS, CDR2 FQNEAQ. V was pared by 5 bases and J by 1 base, with 9 bases between. The chain's CDR3 is CASSQGYSYEQYF. The CDR3 bases are TGTGCCAGCAGCCAGGGGTATTCCTACGAGCAGTACTTC.

This clone is a singleton in its sample. This chain links TRBV9 with TRBJ2-5; 9 nucleotides agree with TRBD1. CDR1 and CDR2 from the germline V gene are SGDLS and YYNGEE. Unmatched junction bases numbered 10, after V lost 3 bases and J lost 4 bases. This CDR3 region has 16 residues. CDR3: CASSAAAGQGRETQYF. For the CDR3, the DNA is TGTGCCAGCAGCGCCGCAGCCGGACAGGGGCGAGAGACCCAGTACTTC.

The V call is TRBV7-6, the J call TRBJ1-5; 8 positions match TRBD1. The CDR3 runs to 14 residues. CDR1 SGHVS and CDR2 FNYEAQ come from the germline V gene. The junction had 5 bases not matched to a gene; V was cut back by 3 bases and J by 7 bases. The CDR3 region is CASSFDRGGQPQHF. CDR3 bases: TGTGCCAGCAGCTTTGACAGGGGAGGGCAGCCCCAGCATTTT.

The chain is built from TRBV28 and TRBJ1-5; possible D gene TRBD1, 5 bases. The CDR3 runs to 14 residues. Germline V gene lookup returns CDR1 MDHEN and CDR2 SYDVKM. Trimming took off 10 bases at V and 5 bases at J, with 18 bases between the two ends. CDR3: CATAGTRGDQPQHF. CDR3 in DNA: TGTGCCACAGCGGGGACCCGTGGGGATCAGCCCCAGCATTTT. The full variable domain, with the rest looked up from reference TRBV28 and TRBJ1-5, is DVKVTQSSRYLVKRTGEKVFLECVQDMDHENMFWYRQDPGLGLRLIYFSYDVKMKEKGDIPEGYSVSREKKERFSLILESASTNQTSMYLCATAGTRGDQPQHFGDGTRLSIL.

The V call is TRBV7-6, the J call TRBJ2-3; no clear D. Per germline, CDR1 SGHVS and CDR2 FNYEAQ. Deletions cut 5 bases from V and 0 bases from J, with 15 bases between. The CDR3 covers 16 residues. The CDR3 protein is CASSRPTAPSTDTQYF. The CDR3 DNA follows: TGTGCCAGCAGCCGACCGACTGCTCCTAGCACAGATACGCAGTATTTT.

The gene calls are TRBV4-3 and TRBJ2-7, with 9 bases identical to TRBD1. V shed 0 bases and J 4 bases; nucleotides not matched to a gene: 7. This CDR3 has 16 amino acids. Looked up from germline, CDR1 is LGHNA and CDR2 is YSLEER. The CDR3 DNA follows: TGCGCCAGCAGCCAAGAAGCGGACAGGGGTCTGTACGAGCAGTACTTC. Protein: CASSQEADRGLYEQYF.

The rearrangement links TRBV28 to TRBJ2-1, with 9 bases lining up with TRBD2. With 7 bases clipped from V and 7 bases from J, the junction kept 8 bases outside the gene matches. CDR1 is MDHEN and CDR2 is SYDVKM in the germline V gene. This CDR3 spans 14 amino acids. The CDR3 DNA reads TGTGCCAGCATCCGAGCGGGAGGCGGGAATGAGCAGTTCTTC. This encodes CASIRAGGGNEQFF.

This rearrangement joins TRBV7-9 to TRBJ2-6; D is unresolved. CDR1 is SEHNR, CDR2 FQNEAQ, per germline (reference sequence). Deletions cut 0 bases from V and 0 bases from J, with 6 bases between. The CDR3 runs to 16 residues. CDR3 nucleotide sequence: TGTGCCAGCAGCTTAGCTCAGTTCTCTGGGGCCAACGTCCTGACTTTC. Its protein is CASSLAQFSGANVLTF.

The chain recombines TRBV2 with TRBJ2-5; 11 bases align to TRBD2. The trim removed 2 bases at V and 3 bases at J, leaving 2 bases unmatched. Germline V gene sequence: CDR1 SNHLY, CDR2 FYNNEI. The CDR3 is 15 residues long. This chain's CDR3 is CASSEMTSGEETQYF. The CDR3 DNA sequence: TGTGCCAGCAGTGAAATGACTAGCGGGGAAGAGACCCAGTACTTC.

The rearrangement uses TRBV7-8 and TRBJ2-7; D uncertain. The CDR3 sequence is 11 residues long. V was trimmed by 5 bases and J by 5 bases, leaving 7 bases between them. In germline, CDR1 is SGHVS, CDR2 FQNEAQ. Here the CDR3 reads CASSQVDEQYF. CDR3 nucleotides: TGTGCCAGCAGCCAGGTCGACGAGCAGTACTTC.

The chain carries TRBV7-6 and TRBJ2-7; 8 positions match TRBD1. Germline V CDR1 and CDR2: SGHVS, FNYEAQ. The CDR3 runs to 14 residues. The ends lost 1 base at V and 4 bases at J; junction bases unmatched: 3. Written as DNA, the CDR3 is TGTGCCAGCAGCTTAGGGACAGGGCCGTACGAGCAGTACTTC. Its protein product is CASSLGTGPYEQYF.

The V and J genes are TRBV6-6 and TRBJ2-7; a possible D gene is TRBD1 (6 bases). The V end was cut by 2 bases, the J end by 4 bases, with 12 bases between. The CDR3 is made up of 14 amino acids. Looked up from germline, CDR1 is MNHNY and CDR2 is SVGAGI (reference sequence). The CDR3 DNA follows: TGTGCCAGCAGTTACCTGGACAGACAGTACGAGCAGTACTTC. Its translation: CASSYLDRQYEQYF.

The V gene is TRBV18, the J gene TRBJ2-7, with 10 positions matching TRBD2. Looked up from germline, CDR1 is KGHSH and CDR2 is LQKENI. Trimming at V came to 0 bases and at J to 3 bases, leaving 2 bases not matched to a gene. CDR3 length: 15 residues. Here the CDR3 reads CASSPPSSGSYEQYF. The CDR3 nucleotides read TGTGCCAGCTCACCACCTTCTAGCGGGAGCTACGAGCAGTACTTC.

The chain employs TRBV2 and TRBJ2-1, with D perhaps TRBD2 (5 bases). CDR3 size: 16 residues. Trimming left V 9 bases short and J 9 bases short, with 27 bases between. CDR1 and CDR2 (germline): SNHLY, FYNNEI. For the CDR3, the DNA is TGTGCCAGGGTTCCGAGTGAGACTATCTATCTCAGTGAGCAGTTCTTC. Amino acids: CARVPSETIYLSEQFF. Full variable domain (outside the CDR3, taken from reference TRBV2 and TRBJ2-1): EPEVTQTPSHQVTQMGQEVILRCVPISNHLYFYWYRQILGQKVEFLVSFYNNEISEKSEIFDDQFSVERPDGSNFTLKIRSTKLEDSAMYFCARVPSETIYLSEQFFGPGTRLTVL.

V is TRBV5-5 and J is TRBJ1-2; D is unresolved. This CDR3 has 14 amino acids. Deletions cut 4 bases from V and 5 bases from J, with 15 bases between. CDR1 SGHKS and CDR2 YYEKEE come from the germline V gene (reference sequence). Written as DNA, the CDR3 is TGTGCCAGCAGCCTCGCCCCGGGTGGGTATGGCTACACCTTC. Its translation is CASSLAPGGYGYTF.

CDR3 DNA: TGTGCCAGCAGCTCCGGACTAGCGGGAGGGTGGAATGAGCAGTTCTTC. It yields the protein CASSSGLAGGWNEQFF. The chain carries TRBV5-4 and TRBJ2-1, with 15 bases aligning to TRBD2. Germline assignment: CDR1 SGHNT and CDR2 YYREEE (reference sequence). Trimming took 3 bases from V and 7 from J; bases not matched to a gene: 5. CDR3 size: 16 residues.

The genes are TRBV29-1 and TRBJ2-1, with D perhaps TRBD2 (6 bases). Germline V gene sequence: CDR1 SQVTM, CDR2 ANQGSEA. The CDR3 is 20 residues long. V lost 6 bases to trimming and J lost 0 bases, with 30 bases between them. DNA of the CDR3: TGCAGCGTGGCCCTGATGCCGGGACTGGGTAGAGATAGCTCCTACAATGAGCAGTTCTTC. Its protein is CSVALMPGLGRDSSYNEQFF.

A single count supports this clone. V is TRBV27 and J is TRBJ2-7; the match to TRBD1 covers 10 bases. Trimming cost V 2 bases and J 5 bases; bases outside gene matches: 6. This CDR3 has 15 residues. The germline gives CDR1 MNHEY, CDR2 SMNVEV (reference sequence). CDR3 in DNA: TGTGCCAGCAGTTTACTAGGACAGGGGGGAGACGAGCAGTACTTC. Protein: CASSLLGQGGDEQYF.

The chain carries TRBV7-2 and TRBJ2-7; a possible D gene is TRBD2 (6 bases). CDR3 size: 14 residues. From germline, CDR1 is SGHTA and CDR2 FQGNSA. V lost 3 bases and J 3 bases, leaving 12 bases between the germline ends. CDR3 DNA sequence: TGTGCCAGCAGCTTCTCAGGGACTCTCTACGAGCAGTACTTC. Translated, it gives CASSFSGTLYEQYF.

The V call is TRBV5-1, the J call TRBJ2-1, with 8 positions matching TRBD2. From germline, CDR1 is SGHRS and CDR2 YFSETQ. Trimming at V came to 2 bases and at J to 4 bases, leaving 5 bases not matched to a gene. The CDR3 consists of 15 residues. As DNA, the CDR3 is TGCGCCAGCAGCTTCATACTAGCGGCTTACAATGAGCAGTTCTTC. This encodes CASSFILAAYNEQFF.

The CDR3: CASSLLTSGPYEQYF. CDR3 DNA sequence: TGTGCCAGCAGCTTACTAACTAGCGGGCCGTACGAGCAGTACTTC. The V and J genes are TRBV7-2 and TRBJ2-7; 9 nucleotides agree with TRBD2. V lost 2 bases to trimming and J lost 4 bases; unmatched junction nucleotides: 6. CDR3 length: 15 amino acids. From germline, CDR1 is SGHTA and CDR2 FQGNSA.

This clone has more than one count but fewer than ten. The rearrangement joins TRBV19 to TRBJ2-7; perhaps TRBD1 as D (6 bases). Germline V gives CDR1 LNHDA, CDR2 SQIVND (reference sequence). The CDR3 runs to 18 residues. The V gene lost 1 base and the J gene lost 0 bases, with 19 bases spanning the gap. The CDR3 nucleotides are TGTGCCAGTAGTATAGGGCGTGGGACACCCCAAGTCTCCTACGAGCAGTACTTC. This gives the protein CASSIGRGTPQVSYEQYF.

The chain employs TRBV15 and TRBJ2-1, with 9 bases identical to TRBD2. The V gene end was trimmed by 4 bases and the J gene end by 3 bases; junction bases not matched to a gene: 7. Germline V gene data show CDR1 as LNHNV and CDR2 as YYDKDF (reference sequence). This CDR3 contains 16 residues. Written as DNA, the CDR3 is TGTGCCACCAGCAAGGGGGCTAGCGGGGACTACAATGAGCAGTTCTTC. Protein sequence: CATSKGASGDYNEQFF.

This clone was counted once. V is TRBV18 and J is TRBJ1-2, with 9 nucleotides matching TRBD1. Trimming took 3 bases from V and 5 from J; bases not matched to a gene: 7. The CDR3 is made up of 15 amino acids. Germline lookup yields CDR1 KGHSH and CDR2 LQKENI. The CDR3: CASSPPGTGRYGYTF. The DNA for the CDR3 is TGTGCCAGCTCACCTCCCGGGACAGGGCGTTATGGCTACACCTTC.

The table lists this clone with a count of one. This rearrangement joins TRBV11-3 to TRBJ2-3, with D tentatively TRBD1 (5 bases). CDR1 is SGHNT, CDR2 YENEEA, per germline. The CDR3 length is 14 residues. The ends were cut back, 4 bases at V and 2 bases at J, with 10 bases in the middle. CDR3 nucleotide sequence: TGTGCCAGCAGCTCGGGCAGGGCCACAGATACGCAGTATTTT. It translates to CASSSGRATDTQYF.

The chain has TRBV18 and TRBJ2-5; D call uncertain. The CDR3 spans 13 residues. Trimming shortened V by 2 bases and J by 5 bases, and 9 bases separated the two germline ends. The germline V gene encodes CDR1 KGHSH and CDR2 LQKENI. Here the CDR3 DNA reads TGTGCCAGCTCACCAACTGAACTTGAGACCCAGTACTTC. It is translated as CASSPTELETQYF.